This entry concerns a single TCR beta chain. What it binds is unknown. The data derive from a study of OX40 agonist ivuxolimab in advanced cancers. Across the whole study: Participants averaged approximately 61 years of age (range roughly 23 to 79) and were 75% to 90% male. Of the patients, three showed partial responses, one with hepatocellular carcinoma and two with cutaneous melanoma. Broader study findings: Relative to CD4+, CD8+ T cells held more expanded clones on average. Low clonal expansion, among the lowest seen, marked partial responders at 0.1-3.0 mg/kg.

Repertoires were generated with immunoSEQ multiplex PCR, while TCRdb's copy carries only in-frame clones and drops some. Of 76,000 or so clones in the sample, 85% were seen once. The V gene lost 5 bases and the J gene lost 8 bases, with 18 bases spanning the gap. The CDR3 length is 15 residues. Germline V gene lookup returns CDR1 SEHNR and CDR2 FQNEAQ (reference sequence). The clonotype comes from an adult with an advanced solid tumor such as melanoma, head and neck, liver or kidney cancer. J is TRBJ1-4 and V is TRBV7-9, with D tentatively TRBD1 (5 bases). This material consisted of CD4+ or CD8+ T cells sorted from blood, taken in a trial of the OX40 agonist ivuxolimab. Here the CDR3 reads CASSIRDGRGEKLFF. In nucleotides, the CDR3 is TGTGCCAGCAGCATCCGGGACGGTCGAGGAGAAAAACTGTTTTTT.